A selection of T cell receptor beta chains follows, all from one sample in a study of T-cell reconstitution after alpha-beta-depleted transplantation in children. Each CDR3 protein is one row after TCRdb ran MiXCR on the PCR reads. The table lists about 500,000 distinct CDR3 sequences, less than 35% of them singletons, with about 2.3% in the top ten. The sequences come from PBMCs from the stem cell graft donor, collected from the stem cell graft. These TCRs come from a human donor who donated a stem cell graft to a child with aplastic anemia. Both conserved end residues are part of each CDR3. A D gene is named only where the DNA matches it firmly. Where a row states a size, it is once, few, many or the class of an expanded clone; other rows omit it.

V gene	J gene	D gene	clone size	CDR3 protein	CDR3 DNA
TRBV6-5	TRBJ2-3	.	medium-sized	CASSYSKGEGTDTQYF	TGTGCCAGCAGTTACTCGAAGGGAGAGGGGACAGATACGCAGTATTTT
TRBV9	TRBJ1-2	TRBD1	.	CASSVVQGAPSYTF	TGTGCCAGCAGCGTAGTACAGGGGGCGCCTAGCTACACCTTC
TRBV7-8	TRBJ2-7	.	few	CASSLAPGAYEQYF	TGTGCCAGCAGCTTAGCCCCAGGGGCCTACGAGCAGTACTTC
TRBV4-2	TRBJ2-1	TRBD2	.	CASSRPGLGNEQFF	TGTGCCAGCAGCCGCCCCGGACTAGGCAATGAGCAGTTCTTC
TRBV18	TRBJ2-7	.	few	CASSPRGRVDHEQYF	TGTGCCAGCTCACCGCGGGGACGGGTGGACCACGAGCAGTACTTC
TRBV12-3/TRBV12-4	TRBJ1-1	.	few	CASNTGTTGAFF	TGTGCCAGCAATACAGGGACCACTGGGGCTTTCTTT
TRBV5-1	TRBJ1-5	.	once	CASSLGRKGNQPQHF	TGCGCCAGCAGCTTGGGACGGAAAGGCAATCAGCCCCAGCATTTT
TRBV11-2	TRBJ1-1	TRBD1	many	CASSRTGGRNEAFF	TGTGCCAGCAGCAGGACAGGGGGCAGGAATGAGGCTTTCTTT
TRBV28	TRBJ2-3	.	.	CASSSSGTSTDTQYF	TGTGCCAGCAGTTCTTCCGGGACTAGCACAGATACGCAGTATTTT
TRBV23-1	TRBJ2-6	TRBD1	.	CASRTAGTGSSSGANVLTF	TGCGCCAGCAGGACGGCCGGGACAGGGTCTTCCTCTGGGGCCAACGTCCTGACTTTC
TRBV27	TRBJ2-7	TRBD1	.	CASSKSGTARFYEQYF	TGTGCCAGCAGCAAATCCGGGACAGCGAGGTTCTACGAGCAGTACTTC
TRBV4-3	TRBJ2-5	.	.	CASSQDLEETQYF	TGCGCCAGCAGCCAAGACCTCGAAGAGACCCAGTACTTC
TRBV18	TRBJ1-5	TRBD1	.	CASSPTLVGAGTGAGQPQHF	TGTGCCAGCTCACCAACATTGGTAGGCGCCGGGACAGGTGCCGGTCAGCCCCAGCATTTT
TRBV24-1	TRBJ2-5	.	few	CATSDQTYQETQYF	TGTGCCACCAGTGACCAGACTTACCAAGAGACCCAGTACTTC
TRBV13	TRBJ1-2	.	.	CASSFEAGLGYGYTF	TGTGCCAGCAGCTTCGAGGCAGGACTTGGCTATGGCTACACCTTC
TRBV12-3/TRBV12-4	TRBJ1-3	.	.	CASRRRQESSGNTIYF	TGTGCCAGCAGAAGAAGACAGGAGAGCTCTGGAAACACCATATATTTT
TRBV20-1	TRBJ2-7	.	many	CSARAVAYEQYF	TGCAGTGCTAGAGCCGTGGCATACGAGCAGTACTTC
TRBV21-1	TRBJ1-1	.	.	CASSNGTLGNTEAFF	TGTGCCAGCAGCAACGGCACCCTTGGGAACACTGAAGCTTTCTTT
TRBV7-8	TRBJ1-6	TRBD1	.	CASTPGGGGSPLHF	TGTGCCAGCACCCCAGGGGGCGGTGGCTCACCCCTCCACTTT
TRBV20-1	TRBJ2-5	TRBD2	.	CSARGATSGKQETQYF	TGCAGTGCTAGGGGGGCGACTAGCGGGAAACAAGAGACCCAGTACTTC
TRBV5-4	TRBJ1-1	.	.	CASSLDWAEAFF	TGTGCCAGCAGCTTGGATTGGGCCGAAGCTTTCTTT
TRBV9	TRBJ2-7	TRBD1	.	CASSTTGTAYEQYF	TGTGCCAGCAGCACCACCGGGACAGCCTACGAGCAGTACTTC
TRBV7-9	TRBJ1-2	.	.	CASSLSLQGPYGYTF	TGTGCCAGCAGCTTATCCCTCCAGGGCCCCTATGGCTACACCTTC
TRBV30	TRBJ1-1	.	few	CAWSDFGPIKVWEAFF	TGTGCCTGGAGTGACTTTGGGCCTATTAAGGTTTGGGAAGCTTTCTTT
TRBV4-3	TRBJ1-1	.	few	CASSRSRSGLTEAFF	TGCGCCAGCAGCCGATCAAGATCAGGGCTCACTGAAGCTTTCTTT
TRBV27	TRBJ1-5	TRBD1	many	CASTLQDRGSPYSNQPQHF	TGTGCCAGCACTTTACAGGACAGGGGATCCCCCTATAGCAATCAGCCCCAGCATTTT
TRBV7-9	TRBJ1-5	TRBD1	.	CASTVGQGNQPQHF	TGTGCCAGCACCGTCGGACAGGGCAATCAGCCCCAGCATTTT
TRBV12-3/TRBV12-4	TRBJ2-1	.	.	CASRGAGEQFF	TGTGCCAGCAGGGGGGCAGGTGAGCAGTTCTTC
TRBV12-3/TRBV12-4	TRBJ1-5	TRBD1	few	CASSRQGQGHQPQHF	TGTGCCAGCAGTCGACAGGGACAGGGGCATCAGCCCCAGCATTTT
TRBV18	TRBJ2-4	.	.	CASSPLGDIQYF	TGTGCCAGCTCCCCTCTAGGGGACATTCAGTACTTC
TRBV6-5	TRBJ1-1	.	few	CASSYSRREPAEAFF	TGTGCCAGCAGTTACTCCAGGCGGGAACCCGCTGAAGCTTTCTTT
TRBV5-5	TRBJ1-2	.	.	CASSVQGPANYGYTF	TGTGCCAGCAGCGTACAGGGCCCAGCTAACTATGGCTACACCTTC
TRBV20-1	TRBJ2-2	.	.	CSASRQGFGHGELFF	TGCAGTGCTTCGCGGCAGGGATTCGGGCACGGGGAGCTGTTTTTT
TRBV12-3/TRBV12-4	TRBJ2-1	.	few	CASSSVYNEQFF	TGTGCCAGCAGTTCTGTATACAATGAGCAGTTCTTC
TRBV6-1	TRBJ1-5	.	few	CASSSKYSNQPQHF	TGTGCCAGCAGCTCCAAGTATAGCAATCAGCCCCAGCATTTT
TRBV5-5	TRBJ1-1	TRBD1	.	CASSLYRTGNTEAFF	TGTGCCAGCAGCTTGTACCGGACAGGGAACACTGAAGCTTTCTTT
TRBV30	TRBJ2-7	.	.	CAWSDVYEQYF	TGTGCCTGGAGTGACGTCTACGAGCAGTACTTC
TRBV5-4	TRBJ2-1	.	.	CASSLGTFESNEQFF	TGTGCCAGCAGCTTGGGGACTTTTGAGAGCAATGAGCAGTTCTTC
TRBV20-1	TRBJ2-5	TRBD2	few	CSARVWTSQRETQYF	TGCAGTGCTAGAGTTTGGACTAGTCAGCGGGAGACCCAGTACTTC
TRBV7-3	TRBJ2-1	TRBD2	.	CASSLSGTSGGEQFF	TGTGCCAGCAGCTTGTCCGGGACTAGCGGGGGTGAGCAGTTCTTC